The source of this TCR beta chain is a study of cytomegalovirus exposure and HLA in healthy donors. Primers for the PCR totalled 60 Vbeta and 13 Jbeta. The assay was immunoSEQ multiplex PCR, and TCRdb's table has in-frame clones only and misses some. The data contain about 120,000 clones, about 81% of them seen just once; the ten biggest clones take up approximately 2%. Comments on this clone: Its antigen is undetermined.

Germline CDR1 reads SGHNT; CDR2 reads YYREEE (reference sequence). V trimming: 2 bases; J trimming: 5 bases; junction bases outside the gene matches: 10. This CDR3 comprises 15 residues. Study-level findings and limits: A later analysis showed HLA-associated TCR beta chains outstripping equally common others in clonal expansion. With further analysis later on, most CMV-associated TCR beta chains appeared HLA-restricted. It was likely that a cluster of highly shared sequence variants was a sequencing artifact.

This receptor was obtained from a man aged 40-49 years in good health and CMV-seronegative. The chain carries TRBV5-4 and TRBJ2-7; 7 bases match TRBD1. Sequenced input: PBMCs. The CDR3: CASSFPQGTHHEQYF. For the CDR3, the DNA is TGTGCCAGCAGCTTCCCACAGGGGACCCACCACGAGCAGTACTTC.